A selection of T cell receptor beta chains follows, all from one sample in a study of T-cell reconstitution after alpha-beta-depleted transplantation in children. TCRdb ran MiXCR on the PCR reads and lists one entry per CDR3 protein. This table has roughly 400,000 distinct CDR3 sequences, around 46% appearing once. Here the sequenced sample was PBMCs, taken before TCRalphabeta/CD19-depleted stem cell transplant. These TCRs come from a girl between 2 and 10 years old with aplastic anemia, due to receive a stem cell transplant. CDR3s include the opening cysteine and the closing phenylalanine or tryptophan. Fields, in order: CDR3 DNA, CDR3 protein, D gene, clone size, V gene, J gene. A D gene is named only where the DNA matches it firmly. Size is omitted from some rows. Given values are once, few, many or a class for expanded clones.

DNA: TGTGCCATCAGTGTCCCGGATTACAATGAGCAGTTCTTC; CDR3: CAISVPDYNEQFF; D: -; size: many; V: TRBV10-3; J: TRBJ2-1
DNA: TGCGCCAGCAGCTTGGGGGACAGAATCTACGAGCAGTACTTC; CDR3: CASSLGDRIYEQYF; D: TRBD1; size: -; V: TRBV5-1; J: TRBJ2-7
DNA: TGTGCCAGCAACCAACCACAAACCTACGAGCAGTACTTC; CDR3: CASNQPQTYEQYF; D: -; size: -; V: TRBV7-3; J: TRBJ2-7
DNA: TGCGCCAGCAACCCCCGGGGGACTACCTACGAGCAGTACTTC; CDR3: CASNPRGTTYEQYF; D: TRBD2; size: few; V: TRBV5-1; J: TRBJ2-7
DNA: TGTGCCAGCAGTGAAGATAGGACGGGGGCCAGCACAGATACGCAGTATTTT; CDR3: CASSEDRTGASTDTQYF; D: -; size: -; V: TRBV2; J: TRBJ2-3
DNA: TGTGCCAGCAACGCCGGTACTAGCGGGATTCGCGAGACCCAGTACTTC; CDR3: CASNAGTSGIRETQYF; D: TRBD2; size: many; V: TRBV2; J: TRBJ2-5
DNA: TGCAGTGCTACGGACTCCCTGGAGACCCAGTACTTC; CDR3: CSATDSLETQYF; D: -; size: -; V: TRBV20-1; J: TRBJ2-5
DNA: TGTGCCAGCAGTCGACAGGGGCCCTTGGTGAGTTTCTTT; CDR3: CASSRQGPLVSFF; D: TRBD1; size: few; V: TRBV28; J: TRBJ1-1
DNA: TGTGCCAGCAGTTTGGGGGGGGCGCAACGGTCTGGGGCCAACGTCCTGACTTTC; CDR3: CASSLGGAQRSGANVLTF; D: -; size: -; V: TRBV28; J: TRBJ2-6
DNA: TGCGCCAGCAGCCCCGGGGGCAGCGGGAGGGACAATGAGCAGTTCTTC; CDR3: CASSPGGSGRDNEQFF; D: TRBD2; size: few; V: TRBV10-1; J: TRBJ2-1
DNA: TGTGCCACCGGGGACCGTCTGAGCAATCAGCCCAAGCATTTT; CDR3: CATGDRLSNQPKHF; D: -; size: -; V: TRBV24-1; J: TRBJ1-5
DNA: TGCAGCGTTGGTCGGACAACCTACGAGCAGTACTTC; CDR3: CSVGRTTYEQYF; D: -; size: -; V: TRBV29-1; J: TRBJ2-7
DNA: TGCAGCGTTGTTGTCGGATTGGACAGCGGAAACACCATATATTTT; CDR3: CSVVVGLDSGNTIYF; D: -; size: -; V: TRBV29-1; J: TRBJ1-3
DNA: TGCAGTGCTAGATCAGGGAATAACAATCAGCCCCAGCATTTT; CDR3: CSARSGNNNQPQHF; D: -; size: -; V: TRBV20-1; J: TRBJ1-5
DNA: TGTGCCAGCAGCTTAAGGACAGCAGAGGGGAGCTATGGCTACACCTTC; CDR3: CASSLRTAEGSYGYTF; D: -; size: many; V: TRBV5-5; J: TRBJ1-2
DNA: TGTGCCAGCGCTTCTCGGGACAGGCGGGCGTGGGATCAGCCCCAGCATTTT; CDR3: CASASRDRRAWDQPQHF; D: TRBD1; size: -; V: TRBV6-1; J: TRBJ1-5
DNA: TGCAGTGCTGGTACGACAGGGGGCAGTCAGCCCCAGCATTTT; CDR3: CSAGTTGGSQPQHF; D: TRBD1; size: many; V: TRBV20-1; J: TRBJ1-5
DNA: TGCAGTGCTAGAGATGGACAGGGTGGCGGGCTCAATGAGCAGTTCTTC; CDR3: CSARDGQGGGLNEQFF; D: TRBD1; size: -; V: TRBV20-1; J: TRBJ2-1
DNA: TGCAGTGCGGGGAAGGGGAGGAATGGCTACACCTTC; CDR3: CSAGKGRNGYTF; D: -; size: few; V: TRBV20-1; J: TRBJ1-2
DNA: TGTGCCACCAGCTCGAGGTGGGATACCCAGTACTTC; CDR3: CATSSRWDTQYF; D: -; size: -; V: TRBV15; J: TRBJ2-5
DNA: TGCAGTGCGGGAGGGTTTAGCAATCAGCCCCAGCATTTT; CDR3: CSAGGFSNQPQHF; D: -; size: -; V: TRBV20-1; J: TRBJ1-5
DNA: TGCGCCAGCAGCTTGGTACGGGGGGTATACAATGAGCAGTTCTTC; CDR3: CASSLVRGVYNEQFF; D: TRBD2; size: -; V: TRBV5-1; J: TRBJ2-1
DNA: TGTGCCAGCAGTTCCCCCCCCCGGGCGTTGAGCACTGAAGCTTTCTTT; CDR3: CASSSPPRALSTEAFF; D: -; size: few; V: TRBV7-9; J: TRBJ1-1
DNA: TGTGCCAGCAGCCCCTACAGGGCCGGAAACACCATATATTTT; CDR3: CASSPYRAGNTIYF; D: -; size: -; V: TRBV7-9; J: TRBJ1-3
DNA: TGTGCCAGCAGTTTACTCGGGACAGTTCATGGCTACACCTTC; CDR3: CASSLLGTVHGYTF; D: TRBD1; size: -; V: TRBV27; J: TRBJ1-2
DNA: TGTGCCTGGAACCAAAAAGGGGGGGGAGAGACCCAGTACTTC; CDR3: CAWNQKGGGETQYF; D: -; size: -; V: TRBV30; J: TRBJ2-5
DNA: TGTACCAGCTCACCATCAGGGAACACTGAAGCTTTCTTT; CDR3: CTSSPSGNTEAFF; D: -; size: -; V: TRBV18; J: TRBJ1-1
DNA: TGCGCCAGCAGCTCGACAGGGGGCGCGAATAATTCACCCCTCCACTTT; CDR3: CASSSTGGANNSPLHF; D: TRBD1; size: -; V: TRBV5-1; J: TRBJ1-6
DNA: TGTGCCAGCAGCCAAGACGCCAGCGGGAGTGGCAATGAGCAGTTCTTC; CDR3: CASSQDASGSGNEQFF; D: TRBD2; size: few; V: TRBV3-1; J: TRBJ2-1
DNA: TGTGCCAGCAGCCCTACGGACGGCCTGGGGGAGCAGTACTTC; CDR3: CASSPTDGLGEQYF; D: -; size: -; V: TRBV27; J: TRBJ2-7
DNA: TGTGCCTGGAAAGCTGGGAGCTCCTACAATGAGCAGTTCTTC; CDR3: CAWKAGSSYNEQFF; D: -; size: -; V: TRBV30; J: TRBJ2-1
DNA: TGTGCCAGCAGCCAAGGGTGGGGACAGGGAGGCAACGTCCTGACTTTC; CDR3: CASSQGWGQGGNVLTF; D: TRBD1; size: few; V: TRBV3-1; J: TRBJ2-6
DNA: TGCAGTGCTACAGTGGCGGGAGGGTACAATGAGCAGTTCTTC; CDR3: CSATVAGGYNEQFF; D: TRBD2; size: -; V: TRBV20-1; J: TRBJ2-1
DNA: TGTGCCAGCAGCCAAGGGTACCGGGTAGGGGGACCCAATGAGCAGTTCTTC; CDR3: CASSQGYRVGGPNEQFF; D: -; size: many; V: TRBV3-1; J: TRBJ2-1
DNA: TGTGCCAGCAGTTCGGTTAGCGGGAGGGGCGAGACCCAGTACTTC; CDR3: CASSSVSGRGETQYF; D: TRBD2; size: many; V: TRBV28; J: TRBJ2-5
DNA: TGCGCCAGCAGCTCGGGCACAGATGCGCAGTATTTT; CDR3: CASSSGTDAQYF; D: -; size: -; V: TRBV5-1; J: TRBJ2-3
DNA: TGTGCCAGCAGCCCCGGGACAGGGGGCTTCGGAGAGACCCAGTACTTC; CDR3: CASSPGTGGFGETQYF; D: TRBD1; size: -; V: TRBV7-6; J: TRBJ2-5
DNA: TGTGCCAGCAGCCGAAGGGGGACAGGCCCAAGTTGGGCCTACGAGCAGTACTTC; CDR3: CASSRRGTGPSWAYEQYF; D: TRBD1; size: -; V: TRBV7-9; J: TRBJ2-7
DNA: TGTGCCAGCAGCCCTCAGGGGACGGAGACCCAGTACTTC; CDR3: CASSPQGTETQYF; D: -; size: few; V: TRBV11-3; J: TRBJ2-5
DNA: TGCAGTGCTAGATCCCAGCGGGAGAGGACCTACAATGAGCAGTTCTTC; CDR3: CSARSQRERTYNEQFF; D: TRBD2; size: -; V: TRBV20-1; J: TRBJ2-1
DNA: TGTGCCATCAGTGAGTCGACAGGGTTTATTGAAGCTTTCTTT; CDR3: CAISESTGFIEAFF; D: TRBD1; size: -; V: TRBV10-3; J: TRBJ1-1
DNA: TGCGCCAGCAGCCAAGGAGGACAGCAGGCCGGGGAGCTGTTTTTT; CDR3: CASSQGGQQAGELFF; D: -; size: many; V: TRBV4-3; J: TRBJ2-2
DNA: TGCAGTGCTAGGGGAGGGAAAAGGTTCAATGAGCAGTTCTTC; CDR3: CSARGGKRFNEQFF; D: TRBD2; size: -; V: TRBV20-1; J: TRBJ2-1
DNA: TGTGCCAGCGCGATGGGGGGAATCCTAGCCAAAAACATTCAGTACTTC; CDR3: CASAMGGILAKNIQYF; D: -; size: -; V: TRBV28; J: TRBJ2-4
DNA: TGTGCCAGCAGCCCGGGCGGGAGAGGGACAGATACGCAGTATTTT; CDR3: CASSPGGRGTDTQYF; D: TRBD2; size: many; V: TRBV7-6; J: TRBJ2-3
DNA: TGCGCCAGCAGCCGCCCGGGGATTTATGGCTACACCTTC; CDR3: CASSRPGIYGYTF; D: -; size: once; V: TRBV4-1; J: TRBJ1-2
DNA: TGTGCCAGCAGCCCCCGACTAGTCCTTGGTAGGGAGCAGTTCTTC; CDR3: CASSPRLVLGREQFF; D: -; size: -; V: TRBV3-1; J: TRBJ2-1
DNA: TGTGCCATCAGTGAGTCTTGGACAGGGGACTATCAGCCCCAGCATTTT; CDR3: CAISESWTGDYQPQHF; D: TRBD1; size: many; V: TRBV10-3; J: TRBJ1-5
DNA: TGCGCCAGCAGCTTGGTAGCAGGGAACCCCTACGAGCAGTACTTC; CDR3: CASSLVAGNPYEQYF; D: -; size: many; V: TRBV5-1; J: TRBJ2-7
DNA: TGTGCCAGCAGCTCCGGGACAGCTATCAGCCCCCAGCATTTT; CDR3: CASSSGTAISPQHF; D: TRBD1; size: few; V: TRBV28; J: TRBJ1-5
DNA: TGTGCCAGCACCGGAGAAGCGTTGGAGACCCAGTACTTC; CDR3: CASTGEALETQYF; D: -; size: -; V: TRBV12-3/TRBV12-4; J: TRBJ2-5
DNA: TGCAGTGCTATAGCAACCTCTAGCAACGAGCAGTACTTC; CDR3: CSAIATSSNEQYF; D: -; size: -; V: TRBV20-1; J: TRBJ2-7
DNA: TGTGCCAGCAGCTTGGGCTTTGGACTAGCGGTACAAGAGACCCAGTACTTC; CDR3: CASSLGFGLAVQETQYF; D: TRBD2; size: few; V: TRBV5-6; J: TRBJ2-5